The following is a T cell receptor beta chain sequence with its context. The antigen remains unidentified. Losses at the gene ends were 7 bases for V and 5 bases for J; bases not matched to a gene: 2. Germline V gene sequence: CDR1 ENHRY, CDR2 SYGVKD. This CDR3 is built from 13 residues. This sample stems from a study of T cell responses to AZD1222 COVID-19 vaccine. Sequencing used immunoSEQ multiplex PCR; TCRdb keeps in-frame clones, though not all of them. The sample has approximately 150,000 clones; around 92% are singletons. Study results and caveats: Donors were chiefly white British, with a greater number of females, and clonal diversity was perhaps underestimated. Epitopes outside B.1.351 and B.1.1.7 mutated regions reportedly drew nearly half of spike TCRs. At study baseline, merely five or six AZD1222 recipients were seropositive. Spike-specific TCR breadth and depth went up after people got two AZD1222 doses.

The source was peripheral blood, collected on day 0 of AZD1222 vaccination. The chain combines TRBV10-3 with TRBJ1-6, with 7 bases aligning to TRBD1. This TCR was recovered from an adult in good health. The CDR3 protein is CAINQGDNSPLHF. CDR3 coding DNA: TGTGCCATCAACCAGGGGGATAATTCACCCCTCCACTTT.